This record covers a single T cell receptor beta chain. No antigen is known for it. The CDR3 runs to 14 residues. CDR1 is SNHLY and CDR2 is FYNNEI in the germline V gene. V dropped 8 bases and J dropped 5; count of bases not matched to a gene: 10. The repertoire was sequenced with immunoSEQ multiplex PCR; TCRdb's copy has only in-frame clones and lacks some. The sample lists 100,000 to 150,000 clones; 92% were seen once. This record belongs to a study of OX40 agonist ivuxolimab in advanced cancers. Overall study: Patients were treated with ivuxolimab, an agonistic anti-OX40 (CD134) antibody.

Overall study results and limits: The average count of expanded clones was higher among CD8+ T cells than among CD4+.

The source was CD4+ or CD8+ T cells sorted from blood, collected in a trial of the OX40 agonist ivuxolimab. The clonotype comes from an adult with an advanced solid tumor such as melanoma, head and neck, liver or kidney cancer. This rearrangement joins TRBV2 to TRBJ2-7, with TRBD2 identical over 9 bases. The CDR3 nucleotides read TGTGCCAGCGGGTCACTAGCGGGCGGGGACGAGCAGTACTTC. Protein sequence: CASGSLAGGDEQYF.